This is a list of T cell receptor beta chains from one sample in a study of T-cell memory formation after mild COVID-19. TCRdb processed the 5' RACE reads anew with MiXCR; each CDR3 protein has one entry. The sample has 550,000 to 700,000 distinct CDR3 sequences, 18% seen once; the top ten hold around 13%. Sequences were obtained from PBMCs or a T cell subset sorted from them (not recorded which). The source of these receptors is an adult woman who had mild COVID-19 (a few samples of this study predate the infection). Cell type and time point are not known. Both conserved end residues are part of each CDR3. The D gene is left open where the match is weak. A clone size is listed for some rows: how often the clone was seen (once, few, many), or a class if it is expanded.

abundance	j_gene	v_gene	d_gene	CDR3aa	CDR3nt
few	TRBJ1-3	TRBV12-3/TRBV12-4	TRBD1	CASSSGQGRLSSSGNTIYF	TGTGCCAGCAGTTCAGGACAGGGGAGGCTCAGCTCCTCTGGAAACACCATATATTTT
NA	TRBJ2-1	TRBV3-1	NA	CASSQRSVSSYNEQFF	TGTGCCAGCAGCCAACGTTCCGTATCCTCCTACAATGAGCAGTTCTTC
NA	TRBJ2-7	TRBV20-1	TRBD2	CSARLGLASYEQYF	TGCAGTGCAAGATTGGGACTAGCGAGCTACGAGCAGTACTTC
few	TRBJ2-1	TRBV4-2	TRBD2	CASSQEGTSYNEQFF	TGTGCCAGCAGCCAAGAGGGGACTAGCTACAATGAGCAGTTCTTC
NA	TRBJ2-7	TRBV7-2	TRBD1	CASSKDRDRTYEQYF	TGTGCCAGCAGTAAAGACAGGGACCGTACCTACGAGCAGTACTTC
few	TRBJ1-2	TRBV29-1	TRBD1	CSVPGQGLSGYTF	TGCAGCGTACCGGGACAGGGGTTGTCTGGCTACACCTTC
few	TRBJ2-7	TRBV5-1	NA	CASSFTGGPSEQYF	TGCGCCAGCAGCTTTACCGGGGGCCCCAGCGAGCAGTACTTC
many	TRBJ2-3	TRBV7-3	NA	CASSQTGTSADTQYF	TGTGCCAGCAGCCAGACCGGGACATCGGCAGATACGCAGTATTTT
NA	TRBJ2-7	TRBV3-1	TRBD2	CASTGLAGEQYF	TGTGCCAGCACGGGACTAGCGGGAGAGCAGTACTTC
NA	TRBJ2-3	TRBV30	NA	CARTELSTDTQYF	TGTGCCCGGACAGAACTTAGCACAGATACGCAGTATTTT
few	TRBJ2-3	TRBV7-9	TRBD2	CASSSSGGDTQYF	TGTGCCAGCAGCTCTAGCGGGGGAGATACGCAGTATTTT
few	TRBJ2-1	TRBV7-2	TRBD2	CASSFVSGRGGNEQFF	TGTGCCAGCAGCTTCGTTAGCGGGAGGGGAGGGAATGAGCAGTTCTTC
NA	TRBJ2-7	TRBV6-2/TRBV6-3	TRBD2	CASSFAAGEVYEQYF	TGTGCCAGCAGTTTCGCGGCGGGGGAGGTATACGAGCAGTACTTC
few	TRBJ2-5	TRBV5-1	TRBD1	CASSLAGQGEETQYF	TGCGCCAGCAGCTTGGCTGGGCAGGGGGAAGAGACCCAGTACTTC
NA	TRBJ2-5	TRBV7-8	TRBD1	CASSLGTGGWETQYF	TGTGCCAGCAGCCTGGGGACAGGGGGCTGGGAGACCCAGTACTTC
NA	TRBJ2-7	TRBV5-1	TRBD2	CASSVLAGEVYEQYF	TGCGCCAGCAGCGTACTAGCGGGGGAGGTCTACGAGCAGTACTTC
few	TRBJ2-5	TRBV4-3	NA	CASSQEGGYRATQYF	TGCGCCAGCAGCCAAGAAGGCGGGTACAGGGCGACCCAGTACTTC
NA	TRBJ2-1	TRBV29-1	TRBD1	CSVLPGTGSYNEQFF	TGCAGCGTTCTCCCCGGGACAGGCTCCTACAATGAGCAGTTCTTC
NA	TRBJ2-2	TRBV3-1	NA	CASRVGLDTGELFF	TGTGCCAGCAGAGTGGGGCTCGACACCGGGGAGCTGTTTTTT
NA	TRBJ2-7	TRBV10-3	NA	CAMGLSSYEQYF	TGTGCCATGGGTTTGAGCTCCTACGAGCAGTACTTC
NA	TRBJ2-5	TRBV7-6	TRBD2	CASSFPKQAGPQETQYF	TGTGCCAGCAGCTTCCCAAAACAAGCGGGACCTCAAGAGACCCAGTACTTC
few	TRBJ2-3	TRBV24-1	TRBD2	CATSDLRSSGGPTDTQYF	TGTGCCACCAGTGATTTGCGGTCTAGCGGTGGCCCAACAGATACGCAGTATTTT
few	TRBJ1-5	TRBV7-2	NA	CASSLDPGLEPQHF	TGTGCCAGCAGCTTAGACCCCGGACTTGAGCCCCAGCATTTT
many	TRBJ1-1	TRBV12-3/TRBV12-4	NA	CASSLLQGAAFF	TGTGCCAGCAGTTTGCTTCAGGGCGCAGCTTTCTTT
NA	TRBJ1-2	TRBV6-2/TRBV6-3	NA	CASSYVGEAGYTF	TGTGCCAGCAGCTACGTAGGCGAAGCCGGCTACACCTTC
few	TRBJ2-5	TRBV19	TRBD2	CASSMGLAGDWETQYF	TGTGCCAGTAGTATGGGACTAGCGGGAGATTGGGAGACCCAGTACTTC
few	TRBJ2-5	TRBV5-4	NA	CASSSGWGQETQYF	TGTGCCAGCAGTTCGGGCTGGGGGCAAGAGACCCAGTACTTC
NA	TRBJ2-7	TRBV20-1	TRBD2	CSAGDSGLAGGLREQYF	TGCAGTGCTGGAGATTCGGGACTAGCGGGAGGGCTCCGCGAGCAGTACTTC
NA	TRBJ1-6	TRBV7-2	NA	CASSLQFAGLYNSPLHF	TGTGCCAGCAGCTTACAATTCGCGGGGCTGTATAATTCACCCCTCCACTTT